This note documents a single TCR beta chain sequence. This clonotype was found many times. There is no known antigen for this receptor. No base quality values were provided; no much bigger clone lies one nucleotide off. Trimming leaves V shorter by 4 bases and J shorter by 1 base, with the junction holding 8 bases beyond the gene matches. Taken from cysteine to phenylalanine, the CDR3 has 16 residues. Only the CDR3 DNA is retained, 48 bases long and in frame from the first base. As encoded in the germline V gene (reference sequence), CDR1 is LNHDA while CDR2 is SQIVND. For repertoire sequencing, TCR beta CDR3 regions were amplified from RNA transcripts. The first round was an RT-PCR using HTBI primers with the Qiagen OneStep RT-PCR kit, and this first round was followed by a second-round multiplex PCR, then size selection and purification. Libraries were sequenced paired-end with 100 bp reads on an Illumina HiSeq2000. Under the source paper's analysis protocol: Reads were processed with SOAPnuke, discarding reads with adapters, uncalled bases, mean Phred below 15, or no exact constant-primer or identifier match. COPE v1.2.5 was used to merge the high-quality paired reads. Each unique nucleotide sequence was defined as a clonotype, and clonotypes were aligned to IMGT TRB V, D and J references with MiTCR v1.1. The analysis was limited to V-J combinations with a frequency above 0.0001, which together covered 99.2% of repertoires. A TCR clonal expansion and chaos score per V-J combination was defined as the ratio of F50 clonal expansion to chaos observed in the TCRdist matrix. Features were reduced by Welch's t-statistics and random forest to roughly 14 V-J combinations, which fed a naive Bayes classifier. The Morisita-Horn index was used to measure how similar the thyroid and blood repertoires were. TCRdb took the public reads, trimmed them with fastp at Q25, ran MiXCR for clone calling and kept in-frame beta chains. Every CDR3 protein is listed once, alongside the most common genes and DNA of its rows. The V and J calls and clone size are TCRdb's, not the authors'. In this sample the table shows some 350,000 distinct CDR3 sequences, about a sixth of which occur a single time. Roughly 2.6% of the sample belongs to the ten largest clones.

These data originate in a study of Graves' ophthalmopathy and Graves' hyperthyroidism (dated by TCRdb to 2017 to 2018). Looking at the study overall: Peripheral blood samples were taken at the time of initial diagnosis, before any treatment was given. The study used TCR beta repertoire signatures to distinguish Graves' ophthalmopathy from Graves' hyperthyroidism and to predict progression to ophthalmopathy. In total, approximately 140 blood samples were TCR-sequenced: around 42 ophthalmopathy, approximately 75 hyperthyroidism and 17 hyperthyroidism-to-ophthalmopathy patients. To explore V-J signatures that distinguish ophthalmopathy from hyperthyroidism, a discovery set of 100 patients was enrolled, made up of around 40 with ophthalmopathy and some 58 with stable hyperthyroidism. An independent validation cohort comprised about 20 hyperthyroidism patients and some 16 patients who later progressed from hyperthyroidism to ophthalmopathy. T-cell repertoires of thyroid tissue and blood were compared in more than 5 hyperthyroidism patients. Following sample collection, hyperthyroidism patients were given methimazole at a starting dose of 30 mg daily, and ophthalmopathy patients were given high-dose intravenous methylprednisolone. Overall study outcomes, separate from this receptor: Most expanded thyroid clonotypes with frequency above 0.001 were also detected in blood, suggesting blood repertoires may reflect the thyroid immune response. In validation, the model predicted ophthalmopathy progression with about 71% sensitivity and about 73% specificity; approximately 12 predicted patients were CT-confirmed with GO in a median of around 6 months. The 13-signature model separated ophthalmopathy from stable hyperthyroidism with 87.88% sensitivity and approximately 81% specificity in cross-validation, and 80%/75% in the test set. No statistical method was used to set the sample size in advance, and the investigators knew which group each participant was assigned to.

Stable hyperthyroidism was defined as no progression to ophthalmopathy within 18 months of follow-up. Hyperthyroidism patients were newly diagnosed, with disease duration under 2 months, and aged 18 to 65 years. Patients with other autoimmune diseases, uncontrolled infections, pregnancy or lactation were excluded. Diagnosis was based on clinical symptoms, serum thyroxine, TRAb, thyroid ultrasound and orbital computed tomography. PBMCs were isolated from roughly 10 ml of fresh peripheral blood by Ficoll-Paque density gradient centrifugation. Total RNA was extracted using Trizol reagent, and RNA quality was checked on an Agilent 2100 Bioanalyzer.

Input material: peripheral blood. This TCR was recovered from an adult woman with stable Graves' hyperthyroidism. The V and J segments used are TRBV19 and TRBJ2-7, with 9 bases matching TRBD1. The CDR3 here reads CASSTTGQGSSYEQYF. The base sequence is TGTGCCAGTAGTACGACGGGACAGGGTTCGTCCTACGAGCAGTACTTC.